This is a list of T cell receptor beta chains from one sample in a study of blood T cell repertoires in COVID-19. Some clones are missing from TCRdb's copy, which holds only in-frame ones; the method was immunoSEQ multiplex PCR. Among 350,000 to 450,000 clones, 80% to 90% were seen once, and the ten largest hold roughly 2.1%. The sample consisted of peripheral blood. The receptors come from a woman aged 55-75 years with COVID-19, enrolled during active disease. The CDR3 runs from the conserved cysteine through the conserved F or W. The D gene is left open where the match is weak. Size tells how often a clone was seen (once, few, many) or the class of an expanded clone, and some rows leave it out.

cdr3_nt: TGCGCCAGCAGCTTGATGGAGGCCTCCTACGAGCAGTACTTC
cdr3_aa: CASSLMEASYEQYF
v_call: TRBV5-1
clone_size: NA
j_call: TRBJ2-7
d_call: NA

cdr3_nt: TGTGCCAGCAGTTTGCAGGGTCCTGGGGCCAACGTCCTGACTTTC
cdr3_aa: CASSLQGPGANVLTF
v_call: TRBV5-4
clone_size: NA
j_call: TRBJ2-6
d_call: NA

cdr3_nt: TGTGCCAGCAGCTTAAAAGGGGGCGCCCCCACTGAAGCTTTCTTT
cdr3_aa: CASSLKGGAPTEAFF
v_call: TRBV7-3
clone_size: once
j_call: TRBJ1-1
d_call: TRBD1

cdr3_nt: TGTGCCAGCAGCCAAGACGGACTAGCCCTAGGGACCCAGTACTTC
cdr3_aa: CASSQDGLALGTQYF
v_call: TRBV3-1/TRBV3-2
clone_size: NA
j_call: TRBJ2-5
d_call: TRBD2

cdr3_nt: TGTGCCAGCAGCCGGACAGCTGGGGAAAAACTGTTTTTT
cdr3_aa: CASSRTAGEKLFF
v_call: TRBV3-1/TRBV3-2
clone_size: NA
j_call: TRBJ1-4
d_call: NA

cdr3_nt: TGTGCCAGCAGCTTTCCCCGCGGGGGGAGTGAAAAACTGTTTTTT
cdr3_aa: CASSFPRGGSEKLFF
v_call: TRBV7-6
clone_size: NA
j_call: TRBJ1-4
d_call: NA

cdr3_nt: TGTGCCAGCAGCAGAACCGGGGACGGGGAGCTGTTTTTT
cdr3_aa: CASSRTGDGELFF
v_call: TRBV5-6
clone_size: few
j_call: TRBJ2-2
d_call: NA

cdr3_nt: TGCAGCGCGTCGCAGGGGGGGAACACTGAAGCTTTCTTT
cdr3_aa: CSASQGGNTEAFF
v_call: TRBV29-1
clone_size: NA
j_call: TRBJ1-1
d_call: TRBD1

cdr3_nt: TGTGCCACCAGCAGGACCGGACTAGCGGGCGCCGACGAGCAGTTCTTC
cdr3_aa: CATSRTGLAGADEQFF
v_call: TRBV15
clone_size: NA
j_call: TRBJ2-1
d_call: TRBD2

cdr3_nt: TGCGCCAGCAGCTTGGTAGCCCCGAACATTCAGTACTTC
cdr3_aa: CASSLVAPNIQYF
v_call: TRBV5-1
clone_size: NA
j_call: TRBJ2-4
d_call: NA

cdr3_nt: TGTGCCAGCAGTGCCACTATATCGGGGACAGGGGGTACTGAAGCTTTCTTT
cdr3_aa: CASSATISGTGGTEAFF
v_call: TRBV6-1
clone_size: NA
j_call: TRBJ1-1
d_call: TRBD1

cdr3_nt: TGTGCCAGCAGTGAAGGAGCGGGGTGGTCCTACAATGAGCAGTTCTTC
cdr3_aa: CASSEGAGWSYNEQFF
v_call: TRBV6-1
clone_size: NA
j_call: TRBJ2-1
d_call: TRBD2

cdr3_nt: TGCGCCAGCACCGCGGGAACCGGCTATGGCTACACCTTC
cdr3_aa: CASTAGTGYGYTF
v_call: TRBV5-1
clone_size: NA
j_call: TRBJ1-2
d_call: NA

cdr3_nt: TGTGCCAGCAGCCAAGATGGAGCATTCCAGCAGTTCTTC
cdr3_aa: CASSQDGAFQQFF
v_call: TRBV3-1/TRBV3-2
clone_size: NA
j_call: TRBJ2-1
d_call: NA

cdr3_nt: TGTGCCACCAGTGATTCGGACAGGGCTGCTTTCTTT
cdr3_aa: CATSDSDRAAFF
v_call: TRBV24-1
clone_size: once
j_call: TRBJ1-1
d_call: TRBD1

cdr3_nt: TGTGCCAGTAGTATGACAGGGCCACCCCAATCCCAGCATTTT
cdr3_aa: CASSMTGPPQSQHF
v_call: TRBV19
clone_size: NA
j_call: TRBJ1-5
d_call: TRBD1

cdr3_nt: TGTGCCAGCGGAAATATTCGGGGAGGTATTGCTGAAGCTTTCTTT
cdr3_aa: CASGNIRGGIAEAFF
v_call: TRBV28
clone_size: once
j_call: TRBJ1-1
d_call: NA